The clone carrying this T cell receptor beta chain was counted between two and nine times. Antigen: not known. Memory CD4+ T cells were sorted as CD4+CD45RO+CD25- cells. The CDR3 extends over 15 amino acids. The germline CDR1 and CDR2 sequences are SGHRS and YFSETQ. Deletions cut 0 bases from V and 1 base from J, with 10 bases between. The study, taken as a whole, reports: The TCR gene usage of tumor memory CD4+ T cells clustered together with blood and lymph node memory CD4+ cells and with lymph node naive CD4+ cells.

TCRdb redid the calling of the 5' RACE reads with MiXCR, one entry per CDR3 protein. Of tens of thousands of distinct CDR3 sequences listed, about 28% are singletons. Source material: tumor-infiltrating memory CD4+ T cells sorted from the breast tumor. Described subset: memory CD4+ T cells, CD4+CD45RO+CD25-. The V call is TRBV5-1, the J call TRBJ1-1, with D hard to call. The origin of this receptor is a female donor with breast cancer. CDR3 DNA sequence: TGCGCCAGCAGCTTGGAGGCAGGCGCGAACACTGAAGCTTTCTTT. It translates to CASSLEAGANTEAFF.